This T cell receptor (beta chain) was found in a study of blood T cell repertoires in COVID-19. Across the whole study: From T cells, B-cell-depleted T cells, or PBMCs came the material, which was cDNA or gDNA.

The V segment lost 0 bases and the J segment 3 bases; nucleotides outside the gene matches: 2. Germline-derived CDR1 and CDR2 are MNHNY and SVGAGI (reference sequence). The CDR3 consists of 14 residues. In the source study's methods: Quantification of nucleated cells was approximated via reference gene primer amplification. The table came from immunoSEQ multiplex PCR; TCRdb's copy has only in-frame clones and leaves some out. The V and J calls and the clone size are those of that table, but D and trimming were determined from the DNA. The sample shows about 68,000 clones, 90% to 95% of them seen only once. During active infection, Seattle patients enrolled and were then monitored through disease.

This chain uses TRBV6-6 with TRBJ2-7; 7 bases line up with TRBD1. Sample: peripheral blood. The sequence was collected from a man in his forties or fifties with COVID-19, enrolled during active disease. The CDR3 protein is CASSYSRDSYEQYF. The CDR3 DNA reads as TGTGCCAGCAGTTACTCACGGGACAGCTACGAGCAGTACTTC.